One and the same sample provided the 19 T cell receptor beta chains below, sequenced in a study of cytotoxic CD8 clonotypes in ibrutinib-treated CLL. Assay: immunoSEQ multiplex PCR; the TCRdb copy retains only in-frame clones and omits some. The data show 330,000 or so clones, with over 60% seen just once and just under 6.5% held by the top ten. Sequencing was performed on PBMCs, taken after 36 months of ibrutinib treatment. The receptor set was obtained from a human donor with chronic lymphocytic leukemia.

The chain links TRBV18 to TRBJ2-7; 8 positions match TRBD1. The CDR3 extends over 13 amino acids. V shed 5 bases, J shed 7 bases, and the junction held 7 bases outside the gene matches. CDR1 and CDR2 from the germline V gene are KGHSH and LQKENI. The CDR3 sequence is CASSFQGAGEQYF. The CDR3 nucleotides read TGTGCCAGCTCATTCCAGGGGGCGGGAGAGCAGTACTTC. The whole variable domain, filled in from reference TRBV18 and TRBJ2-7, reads NAGVMQNPRHLVRRRGQEARLRCSPMKGHSHVYWYRQLPEEGLKFMVYLQKENIIDESGMPKERFSAEFPKEGPSILRIQQVVRGDSAAYFCASSFQGAGEQYFGPGTRLTVT.

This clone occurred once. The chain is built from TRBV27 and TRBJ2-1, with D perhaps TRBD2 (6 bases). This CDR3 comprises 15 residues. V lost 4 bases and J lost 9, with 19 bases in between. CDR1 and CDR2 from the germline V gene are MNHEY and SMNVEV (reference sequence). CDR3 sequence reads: CASSSPGLQYSEQFF. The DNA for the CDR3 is TGTGCCAGCAGTTCACCGGGACTCCAGTATAGTGAGCAGTTCTTC.

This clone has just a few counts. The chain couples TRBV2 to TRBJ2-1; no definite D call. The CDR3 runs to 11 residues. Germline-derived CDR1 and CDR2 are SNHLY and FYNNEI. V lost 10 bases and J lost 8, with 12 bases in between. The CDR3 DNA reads TGTGCCACCGGAGTTGTCCATGAGCAGTTCTTC. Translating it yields CATGVVHEQFF.

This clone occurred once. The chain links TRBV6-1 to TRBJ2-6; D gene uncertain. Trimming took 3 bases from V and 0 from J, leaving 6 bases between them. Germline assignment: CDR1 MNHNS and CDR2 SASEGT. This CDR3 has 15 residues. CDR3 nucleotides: TGTGCCAGCAGTGAGGGCCCCTCTGGGGCCAACGTCCTGACTTTC. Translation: CASSEGPSGANVLTF.

Here the CDR3 reads CASSSHPTGGAGETQYF. As DNA, the CDR3 is TGTGCCAGCAGTTCTCACCCGACAGGGGGCGCGGGAGAGACCCAGTACTTC. J is TRBJ2-5 and V is TRBV27, with TRBD1 identical over 10 bases. This CDR3 contains 17 residues. The V gene end was trimmed by 4 bases and the J gene end by 4 bases; junction bases not matched to a gene: 12. Germline CDR1 reads MNHEY; CDR2 reads SMNVEV (reference sequence).

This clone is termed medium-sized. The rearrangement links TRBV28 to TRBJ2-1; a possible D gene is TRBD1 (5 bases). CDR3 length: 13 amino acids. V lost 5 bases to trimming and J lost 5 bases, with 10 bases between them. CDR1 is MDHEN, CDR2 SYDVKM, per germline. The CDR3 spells CASSPIRDNEQFF. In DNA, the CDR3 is TGTGCCAGCAGTCCAATCAGGGACAATGAGCAGTTCTTC.

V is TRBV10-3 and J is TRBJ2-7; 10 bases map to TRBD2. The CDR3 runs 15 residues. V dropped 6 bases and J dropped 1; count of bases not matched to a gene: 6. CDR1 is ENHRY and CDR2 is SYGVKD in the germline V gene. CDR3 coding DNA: TGTGCCATCAGCCCGGGACTAGCGACTTCCTACGAGCAGTACTTC. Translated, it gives CAISPGLATSYEQYF.

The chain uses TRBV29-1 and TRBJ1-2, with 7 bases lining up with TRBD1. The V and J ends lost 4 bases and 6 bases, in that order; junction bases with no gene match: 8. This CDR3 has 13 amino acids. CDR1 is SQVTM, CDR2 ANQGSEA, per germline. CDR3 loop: CSVGGGLRDGYTF. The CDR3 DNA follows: TGCAGCGTTGGAGGGGGCCTGCGAGATGGCTACACCTTC.

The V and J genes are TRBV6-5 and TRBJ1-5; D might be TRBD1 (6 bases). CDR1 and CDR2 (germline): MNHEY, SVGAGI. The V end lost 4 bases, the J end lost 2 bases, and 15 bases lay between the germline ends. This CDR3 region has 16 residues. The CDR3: CASSLWGPSGNQPQHF. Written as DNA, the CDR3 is TGTGCCAGCAGTTTATGGGGGCCTAGTGGCAATCAGCCCCAGCATTTT.

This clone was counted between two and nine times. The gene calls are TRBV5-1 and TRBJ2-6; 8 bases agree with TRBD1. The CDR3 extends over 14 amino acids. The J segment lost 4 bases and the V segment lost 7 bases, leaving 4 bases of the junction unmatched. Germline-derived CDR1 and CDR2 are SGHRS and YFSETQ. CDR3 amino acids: CASATGVGANVLTF. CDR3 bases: TGCGCCAGCGCGACAGGGGTCGGGGCCAACGTCCTGACTTTC.

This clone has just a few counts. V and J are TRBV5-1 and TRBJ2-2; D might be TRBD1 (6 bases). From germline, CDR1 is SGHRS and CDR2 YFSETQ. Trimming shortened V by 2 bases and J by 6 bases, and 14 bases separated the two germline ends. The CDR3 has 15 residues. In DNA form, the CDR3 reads TGCGCCAGCAGCTTTGCCTCAGGGGTGGCCGGGGAGCTGTTTTTT. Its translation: CASSFASGVAGELFF.

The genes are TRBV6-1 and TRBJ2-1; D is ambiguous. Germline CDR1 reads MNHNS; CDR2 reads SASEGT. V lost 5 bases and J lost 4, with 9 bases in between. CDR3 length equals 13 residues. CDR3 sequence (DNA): TGTGCCAGCAGTCGGACGGAGTACAATGAGCAGTTCTTC. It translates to CASSRTEYNEQFF.

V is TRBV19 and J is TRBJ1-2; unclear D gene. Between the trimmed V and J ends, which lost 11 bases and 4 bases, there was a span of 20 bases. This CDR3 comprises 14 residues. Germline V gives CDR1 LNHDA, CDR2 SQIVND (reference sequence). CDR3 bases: TGTGCCTCTAAGATGGACCTCGGGGTCTATGGCTACACCTTC. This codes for CASKMDLGVYGYTF.

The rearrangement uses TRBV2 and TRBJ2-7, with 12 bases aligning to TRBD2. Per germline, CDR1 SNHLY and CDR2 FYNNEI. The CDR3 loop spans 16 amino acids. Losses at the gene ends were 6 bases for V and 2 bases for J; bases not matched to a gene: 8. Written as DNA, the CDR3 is TGTGCCAGCAGGACGGGACTAGCGGGTGTTACCTACGAGCAGTACTTC. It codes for CASRTGLAGVTYEQYF.

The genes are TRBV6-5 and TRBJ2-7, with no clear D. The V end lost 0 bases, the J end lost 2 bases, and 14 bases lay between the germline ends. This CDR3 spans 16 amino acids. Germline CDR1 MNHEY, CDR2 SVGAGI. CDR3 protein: CASSYSPTVLTYEQYF. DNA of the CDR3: TGTGCCAGCAGTTACTCCCCAACAGTTCTTACCTACGAGCAGTACTTC.

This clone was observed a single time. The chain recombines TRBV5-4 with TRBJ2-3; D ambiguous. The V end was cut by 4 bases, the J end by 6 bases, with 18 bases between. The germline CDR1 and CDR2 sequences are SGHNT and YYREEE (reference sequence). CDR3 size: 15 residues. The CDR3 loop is CASSPPGVLTDTQYF. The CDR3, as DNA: TGTGCCAGCAGCCCTCCGGGTGTACTCACGGATACGCAGTATTTT.

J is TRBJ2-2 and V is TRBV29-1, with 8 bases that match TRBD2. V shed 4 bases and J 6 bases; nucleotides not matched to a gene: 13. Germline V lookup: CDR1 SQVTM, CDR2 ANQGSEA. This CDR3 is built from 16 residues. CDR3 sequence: CSVGVRPGLEAGELFF. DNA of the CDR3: TGCAGCGTTGGAGTCAGGCCGGGACTAGAAGCCGGGGAGCTGTTTTTT.

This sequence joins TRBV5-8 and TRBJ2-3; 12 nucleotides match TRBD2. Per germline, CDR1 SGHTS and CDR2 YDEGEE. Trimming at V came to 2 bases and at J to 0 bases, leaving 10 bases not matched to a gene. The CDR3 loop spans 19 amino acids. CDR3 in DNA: TGTGCCAGCAGCTTTCTGGGACTAGCGGGCGTAACTAGCACAGATACGCAGTATTTT. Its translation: CASSFLGLAGVTSTDTQYF.

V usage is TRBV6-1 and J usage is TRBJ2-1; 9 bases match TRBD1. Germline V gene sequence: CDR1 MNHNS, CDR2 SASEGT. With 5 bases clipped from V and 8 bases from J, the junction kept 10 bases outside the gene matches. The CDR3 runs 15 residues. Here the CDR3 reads CASSQGTGFLYEQFF. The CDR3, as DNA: TGTGCCAGCAGTCAGGGGACAGGGTTTTTATATGAGCAGTTCTTC.